These 31 T cell receptor beta chains were all obtained from the same sample, sequenced in a study of T cell changes during pregnancy in multiple sclerosis. Measured with immunoSEQ multiplex PCR; TCRdb has only the in-frame clones, and not every one. The sample lists 80,000 or so clones, roughly 94% occurring once. The sequences come from peripheral blood, collected before pregnancy. The receptors stem from a female donor with multiple sclerosis, enrolled in a pregnancy study.

The genes are TRBV28 and TRBJ1-3, with D possibly matching TRBD1 (6 bases). V gave up 1 base and J gave up 7 bases, with 14 bases separating them. This CDR3 spans 15 amino acids. The germline CDR1 and CDR2 sequences are MDHEN and SYDVKM. CDR3 sequence (DNA): TGTGCCAGCAGTTTATTCAGGGGAGTTGGCAACACCATATATTTT. This encodes CASSLFRGVGNTIYF.

This chain joins TRBV27 and TRBJ2-7; D unresolved. V gave up 2 bases and J gave up 0 bases, with 11 bases separating them. Germline assignment: CDR1 MNHEY and CDR2 SMNVEV (reference sequence). The CDR3 consists of 15 residues. The CDR3 coding sequence is TGTGCCAGCAGTTTAAATCCCCGGAGCTCCTACGAGCAGTACTTC. The encoded protein is CASSLNPRSSYEQYF.

V is TRBV5-4 and J is TRBJ1-6; 11 nucleotides match TRBD1. The CDR3 runs to 17 residues. Germline CDR1 reads SGHNT; CDR2 reads YYREEE (reference sequence). Germline trimming cut 4 bases from V and 10 bases from J; bases unmatched to any gene: 13. DNA of the CDR3: TGTGCCAGCAGCCCGTGGACAGGGGGCGCTTCAGGATCACCCCTCCACTTT. This encodes CASSPWTGGASGSPLHF.

V usage is TRBV29-1 and J usage is TRBJ2-2, with 9 bases fitting TRBD1. The CDR3 runs 14 residues. Germline loops: CDR1 SQVTM, CDR2 ANQGSEA. The ends lost 4 bases at V and 1 base at J; junction bases unmatched: 1. CDR3 coding DNA: TGCAGCGTTGGGGACAGGGAGAACACCGGGGAGCTGTTTTTT. Amino acids: CSVGDRENTGELFF.

The chain's CDR3 is CASHGETFAEAFF. The CDR3 DNA reads as TGCGCCAGCCACGGGGAAACTTTCGCTGAAGCTTTCTTT. This chain links TRBV10-1 with TRBJ1-1; D remains ambiguous. Germline CDR1 and CDR2: WNHNN and SYGVQD (reference sequence). Between the trimmed V and J ends, which lost 8 bases and 6 bases, there was a span of 16 bases. CDR3 length: 13 residues.

The genes are TRBV9 and TRBJ2-5; 11 positions match TRBD2. V trimming: 0 bases; J trimming: 1 base; junction bases outside the gene matches: 5. The germline V gene encodes CDR1 SGDLS and CDR2 YYNGEE. CDR3 length: 17 amino acids. CDR3 sequence reads: CASSVGLAGGSQETQYF. DNA for the CDR3: TGTGCCAGCAGCGTAGGGCTAGCGGGGGGTTCCCAAGAGACCCAGTACTTC.

The CDR3 here is CASSYRRTSGGNEQFF. CDR3 DNA sequence: TGTGCCAGCAGTTACCGCCGGACTAGCGGGGGAAATGAGCAGTTCTTC. The V gene is TRBV6-5, the J gene TRBJ2-1, with 13 bases matching TRBD2. V trimming: 2 bases; J trimming: 7 bases; junction bases outside the gene matches: 5. The germline CDR1 and CDR2 sequences are MNHEY and SVGAGI. The CDR3 is made up of 16 amino acids.

The chain combines TRBV14 with TRBJ2-1; D call uncertain. V lost 0 bases and J 3 bases, leaving 6 bases between the germline ends. CDR1 SGHDN and CDR2 FVKESK come from the germline V gene. There are 14 residues in the CDR3. CDR3 sequence: CASSQDLNYNEQFF. For the CDR3, the DNA is TGTGCCAGCAGCCAAGATTTAAACTACAATGAGCAGTTCTTC.

This clone was found once. J is TRBJ1-1 and V is TRBV6-4; no clear D gene. The CDR3 totals 12 residues. CDR1 is MRHNA and CDR2 is SNTAGT in the germline V gene. V was trimmed by 6 bases and J by 8 bases, leaving 13 bases between them. The CDR3, as DNA: TGTGCCAGCAGAGCCTGGACGGGGGAAGCTTTCTTT. As protein: CASRAWTGEAFF.

The chain recombines TRBV19 with TRBJ1-2; D remains unclear. Trimming removed 4 bases from V and 7 bases from J, with 16 bases in between. This CDR3 is built from 14 residues. The germline CDR1 and CDR2 sequences are LNHDA and SQIVND (reference sequence). The CDR3, as DNA: TGTGCCAGTAGTACCCGCCGACGGGAGGGTGGCTACACCTTC. Protein sequence: CASSTRRREGGYTF. The full variable domain, in which reference TRBV19 and TRBJ1-2 provide the parts outside the CDR3, is DGGITQSPKYLFRKEGQNVTLSCEQNLNHDAMYWYRQDPGQGLRLIYYSQIVNDFQKGDIAEGYSVSREKKESFPLTVTSAQKNPTAFYLCASSTRRREGGYTFGSGTRLTVV.

CDR3 bases: TGCGCCAGCAGCCAAGGTTCCCTAGCGGTACTCTACGAGCAGTACTTC. Translated: CASSQGSLAVLYEQYF. The J gene is TRBJ2-7, the V gene TRBV4-1; 7 bases map to TRBD2. Losses at the gene ends were 1 base for V and 3 bases for J; bases not matched to a gene: 9. Germline V gives CDR1 MGHRA, CDR2 YSYEKL. The CDR3 has 16 residues.

The chain combines TRBV5-1 with TRBJ2-7; TRBD2 agrees at 9 bases. V trimming: 4 bases; J trimming: 3 bases; junction bases outside the gene matches: 8. Germline values: CDR1 SGHRS, CDR2 YFSETQ. The CDR3 loop spans 15 amino acids. CDR3 sequence reads: CASSPIIAGDYEQYF. The CDR3 coding sequence is TGCGCCAGCAGCCCAATCATAGCGGGGGACTACGAGCAGTACTTC.

This chain uses TRBV14 with TRBJ2-7; tentatively, D is TRBD2 (6 bases). The length of the CDR3 is 20 residues. V was trimmed by 0 bases and J by 2 bases, leaving 26 bases between them. Germline V gene data show CDR1 as SGHDN and CDR2 as FVKESK. DNA for the CDR3: TGTGCCAGCAGCCAAGATTCTACGGGGGAAGGACCCCCAAACCCCTACGAGCAGTACTTC. Translating gives CASSQDSTGEGPPNPYEQYF.

The chain links TRBV15 to TRBJ2-1; a possible D gene is TRBD1 (5 bases). Germline CDR1 and CDR2: LNHNV and YYDKDF (reference sequence). The length of the CDR3 is 11 residues. Trimming stripped 4 bases from V and 13 bases from J, with 11 bases between. CDR3 nucleotide sequence: TGTGCCACCAGCACTCAGGGTCCCCAGTTCTTC. This gives the protein CATSTQGPQFF.

This chain links TRBV19 with TRBJ2-2; 7 bases agree with TRBD1. Germline CDR1 and CDR2: LNHDA and SQIVND (reference sequence). J lost 8 bases, V lost 10 bases, and 10 bases had no gene match. The CDR3 consists of 13 residues. The CDR3 sequence: CATRQGLSGELFF. CDR3 nucleotide sequence: TGTGCCACCAGACAGGGTCTGTCTGGGGAGCTGTTTTTT.

This clone has just one count. The rearrangement joins TRBV6-5 to TRBJ1-5, with a possible D match to TRBD1 (6 bases). CDR3 size: 15 residues. Germline CDR1 is MNHEY and CDR2 is SVGAGI. V was clipped by 4 bases and J by 1 base, with 11 bases between them. The DNA of the CDR3 is TGTGCCAGCAGTTCTACAGGGCACAGCAATCAGCCCCAGCATTTT. Amino acid sequence: CASSSTGHSNQPQHF.

The chain is built from TRBV13 and TRBJ2-7; tentative D call: TRBD2 (5 bases). V lost 5 bases, J lost 6 bases, and 20 bases lay in between. CDR3 length: 15 residues. The V gene's germline CDR1 is PRHDT and CDR2 FYEKMQ (reference sequence). CDR3 sequence reads: CASSHTPGVSLEQYF. CDR3 sequence (DNA): TGTGCCAGCAGCCACACTCCCGGGGTTTCTCTCGAGCAGTACTTC.

This sequence joins TRBV4-2 and TRBJ1-6, with D possibly TRBD1 on 5 matching bases. Trimming shortened V by 1 base and J by 9 bases, and 13 bases separated the two germline ends. From germline, CDR1 is LGHNA and CDR2 YNFKEQ. The CDR3 is made up of 15 amino acids. The CDR3 nucleotides are TGTGCCAGCAGCCAAGGCTGGGGGGATGTTTCACCCCTCCACTTT. This sequence encodes CASSQGWGDVSPLHF.

This CDR3 reads CASSTGTAVNTGELFF. The DNA for the CDR3 is TGTGCCAGTAGTACGGGGACAGCCGTTAACACCGGGGAGCTGTTTTTT. The chain combines TRBV19 with TRBJ2-2; 7 bases fit TRBD1. CDR3 length: 16 residues. Trimming took 4 bases from V and 2 from J; bases not matched to a gene: 7. Germline loops: CDR1 LNHDA, CDR2 SQIVND (reference sequence).

This clone showed up just once. The V call is TRBV5-1, the J call TRBJ2-7; TRBD1 is a possible D gene (6 bases). This CDR3 is built from 15 residues. The germline CDR1 and CDR2 sequences are SGHRS and YFSETQ. V shed 5 bases and J shed 2 bases, with 17 bases lying between them. In DNA form, the CDR3 reads TGCGCCAGCAGAACCGGTACCGGGACAACCTACGAGCAGTACTTC. This encodes CASRTGTGTTYEQYF.

The chain employs TRBV5-1 and TRBJ2-5, with D unclear. This CDR3 region has 13 residues. Germline loops: CDR1 SGHRS, CDR2 YFSETQ. V was shortened by 2 bases and J by 5 bases, with 10 bases between the two germline ends. CDR3 region: CASSFRSEETQYF. CDR3 coding DNA: TGCGCCAGCAGCTTTCGTAGTGAGGAGACCCAGTACTTC.

The chain has TRBV25-1 and TRBJ2-7; 7 bases align to TRBD1. V lost 7 bases, J lost 3 bases, and 3 bases stayed unmatched. Germline CDR1 MGHDK, CDR2 SYGVNS. The CDR3 consists of 12 residues. CDR3 nucleotide sequence: TGTGCCAGCACCGGACAGGTCTACGAGCAGTACTTC. Amino acid sequence: CASTGQVYEQYF.

The chain joins TRBV6-6 to TRBJ2-7; 7 bases map to TRBD2. Germline CDR1 is MNHNY and CDR2 is SVGAGI (reference sequence). This CDR3 spans 12 amino acids. J lost 4 bases, V lost 7 bases, and 4 bases had no gene match. The CDR3 nucleotides read TGTGCCAGCACCCACGGGGGGTACGAGCAGTACTTC. Translating gives CASTHGGYEQYF.

V is TRBV10-1 and J is TRBJ2-7, with a possible D match to TRBD1 (6 bases). There are 14 residues in the CDR3. Trimming took 3 bases from V and 5 from J, leaving 14 bases between them. The germline V gene has CDR1 WNHNN and CDR2 SYGVQD (reference sequence). CDR3 region: CASSDRRGIHEQYF. The DNA of the CDR3 is TGCGCCAGCAGTGACCGCAGGGGTATCCACGAGCAGTACTTC.

This rearrangement joins TRBV10-1 to TRBJ2-7; D ambiguous. V lost 4 bases, J lost 0 bases, and 7 bases lay in between. CDR1 is WNHNN and CDR2 is SYGVQD in the germline V gene (reference sequence). There are 13 residues in the CDR3. The CDR3 nucleotides read TGCGCCAGCAGTGTAGCCGACTCCTACGAGCAGTACTTC. Encoded protein: CASSVADSYEQYF.

The V and J genes are TRBV30 and TRBJ2-3, with 8 bases aligning to TRBD2. V dropped 0 bases and J dropped 4; count of bases not matched to a gene: 6. The CDR3 extends over 15 amino acids. Looked up from germline, CDR1 is GTSNPN and CDR2 is SVGIG (reference sequence). The CDR3 spells CAWSVGSGVADTQYF. CDR3 coding DNA: TGTGCCTGGAGTGTGGGTAGCGGGGTCGCAGATACGCAGTATTTT.

The chain joins TRBV29-1 to TRBJ2-7, with 8 positions matching TRBD2. CDR1 is SQVTM and CDR2 is ANQGSEA in the germline V gene. Germline trimming cut 2 bases from V and 2 bases from J; bases unmatched to any gene: 5. The CDR3 totals 14 residues. The chain's CDR3 is CSVERGGTPYEQYF. The CDR3 region has the DNA TGCAGCGTTGAACGCGGGGGGACCCCCTACGAGCAGTACTTC.

The chain recombines TRBV6-1 with TRBJ1-1; tentative D call: TRBD1 (6 bases). The CDR3 contains 15 residues. Germline CDR1 MNHNS, CDR2 SASEGT. The V and J ends lost 1 base and 0 bases respectively, with 9 bases between them. The CDR3 region has the DNA TGTGCCAGCAGTGAAGAGGGACAAGTGAACACTGAAGCTTTCTTT. This codes for CASSEEGQVNTEAFF.

The V call is TRBV5-6, the J call TRBJ2-7, with D uncertain. The ends were cut back, 4 bases at V and 0 bases at J, with 11 bases in the middle. Germline V gene data show CDR1 as SGHDT and CDR2 as YYEEEE. CDR3 size: 14 residues. The CDR3 loop reads CASSPYLSSYEQYF. CDR3 nucleotide sequence: TGTGCCAGCAGCCCTTACTTGTCCTCCTACGAGCAGTACTTC.

The V and J genes are TRBV2 and TRBJ1-4; 8 bases match TRBD1. The CDR3 has 15 residues. Germline lookup yields CDR1 SNHLY and CDR2 FYNNEI. J gave up 7 bases and V 7 bases, and 11 bases lay outside the gene matches. CDR3 nucleotides: TGTGCCAGCATAGAAAGGACAGGGTGGGGTGAAAAACTGTTTTTT. Translating gives CASIERTGWGEKLFF. The whole variable domain, filled in from reference TRBV2 and TRBJ1-4, reads EPEVTQTPSHQVTQMGQEVILRCVPISNHLYFYWYRQILGQKVEFLVSFYNNEISEKSEIFDDQFSVERPDGSNFTLKIRSTKLEDSAMYFCASIERTGWGEKLFFGSGTQLSVL.

J is TRBJ2-1 and V is TRBV30; D may be TRBD2 (7 bases). Trimming stripped 2 bases from V and 7 bases from J, with 21 bases between. The CDR3 is 16 amino acids. Per germline, CDR1 GTSNPN and CDR2 SVGIG (reference sequence). CDR3 DNA: TGTGCCTGGAGTTCAACCTGGGGGGGCCCCTTAAATGAGCAGTTCTTC. It is translated as CAWSSTWGGPLNEQFF.